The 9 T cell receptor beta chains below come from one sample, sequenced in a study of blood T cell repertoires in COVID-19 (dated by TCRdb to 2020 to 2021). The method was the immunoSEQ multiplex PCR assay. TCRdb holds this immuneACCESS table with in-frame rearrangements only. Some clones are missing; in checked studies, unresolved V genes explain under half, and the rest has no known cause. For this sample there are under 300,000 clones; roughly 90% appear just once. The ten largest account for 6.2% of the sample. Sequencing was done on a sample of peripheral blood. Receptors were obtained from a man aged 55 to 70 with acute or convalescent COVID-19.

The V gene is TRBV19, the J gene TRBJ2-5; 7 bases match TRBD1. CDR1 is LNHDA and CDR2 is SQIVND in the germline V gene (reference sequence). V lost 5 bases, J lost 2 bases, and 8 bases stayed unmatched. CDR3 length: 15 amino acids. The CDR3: CASSPRTGSQETQYF. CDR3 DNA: TGTGCCAGTAGTCCCAGGACAGGATCACAAGAGACCCAGTACTTC.

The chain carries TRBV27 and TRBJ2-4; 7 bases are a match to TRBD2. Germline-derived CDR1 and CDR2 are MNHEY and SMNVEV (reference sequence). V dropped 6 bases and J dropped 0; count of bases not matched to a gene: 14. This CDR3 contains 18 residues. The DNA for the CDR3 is TGTGCCAGCAGCCCTCAAGCGGGGCCCCTCCTAGCCAAAAACATTCAGTACTTC. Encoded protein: CASSPQAGPLLAKNIQYF.

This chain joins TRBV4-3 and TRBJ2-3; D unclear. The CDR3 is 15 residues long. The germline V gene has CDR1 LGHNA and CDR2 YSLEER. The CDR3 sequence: CAPSLELKSTDTQYF. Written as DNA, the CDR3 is TGCGCTCCCTCCCTGGAACTAAAAAGCACAGATACGCAGTATTTT.

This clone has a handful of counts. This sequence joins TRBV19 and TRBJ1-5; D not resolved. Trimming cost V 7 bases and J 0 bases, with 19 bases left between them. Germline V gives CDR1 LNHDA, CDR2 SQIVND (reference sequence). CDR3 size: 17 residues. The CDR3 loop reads CASTLRRSEYSNQPQHF. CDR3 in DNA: TGTGCCAGTACCTTGAGGAGGTCAGAGTATAGCAATCAGCCCCAGCATTTT.

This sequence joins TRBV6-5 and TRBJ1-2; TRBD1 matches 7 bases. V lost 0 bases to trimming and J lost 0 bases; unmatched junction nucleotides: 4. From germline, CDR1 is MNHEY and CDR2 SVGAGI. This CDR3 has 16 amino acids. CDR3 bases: TGTGCCAGCAGTTACTCAGGACAGGCTCCTAACTATGGCTACACCTTC. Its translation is CASSYSGQAPNYGYTF.

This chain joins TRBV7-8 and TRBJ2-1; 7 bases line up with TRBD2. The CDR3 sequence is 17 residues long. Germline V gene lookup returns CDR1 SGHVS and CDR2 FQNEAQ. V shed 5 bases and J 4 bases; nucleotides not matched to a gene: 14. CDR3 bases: TGTGCCAGCAGCCTGGGGTTGGGAGGGAGAGTATACAATGAGCAGTTCTTC. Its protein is CASSLGLGGRVYNEQFF.

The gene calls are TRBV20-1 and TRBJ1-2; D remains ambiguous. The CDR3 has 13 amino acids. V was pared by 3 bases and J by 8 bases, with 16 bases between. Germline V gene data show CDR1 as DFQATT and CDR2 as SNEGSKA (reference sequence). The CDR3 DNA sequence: TGCAGTGCTAGTCCCGACACTCCGGGGGGCTACACCTTC. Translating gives CSASPDTPGGYTF.

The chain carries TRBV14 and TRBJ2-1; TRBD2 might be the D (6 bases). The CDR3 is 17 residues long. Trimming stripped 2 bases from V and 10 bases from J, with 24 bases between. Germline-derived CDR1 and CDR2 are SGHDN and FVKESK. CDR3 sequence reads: CASSQRLGRRSPAEQFF. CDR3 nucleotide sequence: TGTGCCAGCAGCCAACGACTAGGGAGACGTTCCCCAGCGGAGCAGTTCTTC.

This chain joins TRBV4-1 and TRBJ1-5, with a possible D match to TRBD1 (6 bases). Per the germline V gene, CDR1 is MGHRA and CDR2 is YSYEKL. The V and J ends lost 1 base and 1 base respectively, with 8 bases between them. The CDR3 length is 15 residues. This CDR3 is CASSQGTVSNQPQHF. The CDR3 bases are TGCGCCAGCAGCCAAGGGACAGTGAGCAATCAGCCCCAGCATTTT.